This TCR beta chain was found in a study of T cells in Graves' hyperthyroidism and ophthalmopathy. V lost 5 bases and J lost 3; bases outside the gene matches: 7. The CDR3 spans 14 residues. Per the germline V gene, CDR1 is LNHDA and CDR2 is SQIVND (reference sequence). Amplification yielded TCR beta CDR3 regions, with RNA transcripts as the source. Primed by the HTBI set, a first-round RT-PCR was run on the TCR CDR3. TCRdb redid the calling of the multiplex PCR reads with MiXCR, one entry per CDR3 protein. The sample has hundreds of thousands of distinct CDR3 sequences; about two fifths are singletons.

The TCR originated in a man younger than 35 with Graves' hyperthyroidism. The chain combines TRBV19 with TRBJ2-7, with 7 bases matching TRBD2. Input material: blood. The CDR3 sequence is CASSQPGLLYEQYF. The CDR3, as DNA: TGTGCCAGTAGTCAGCCGGGACTACTCTACGAGCAGTACTTC.